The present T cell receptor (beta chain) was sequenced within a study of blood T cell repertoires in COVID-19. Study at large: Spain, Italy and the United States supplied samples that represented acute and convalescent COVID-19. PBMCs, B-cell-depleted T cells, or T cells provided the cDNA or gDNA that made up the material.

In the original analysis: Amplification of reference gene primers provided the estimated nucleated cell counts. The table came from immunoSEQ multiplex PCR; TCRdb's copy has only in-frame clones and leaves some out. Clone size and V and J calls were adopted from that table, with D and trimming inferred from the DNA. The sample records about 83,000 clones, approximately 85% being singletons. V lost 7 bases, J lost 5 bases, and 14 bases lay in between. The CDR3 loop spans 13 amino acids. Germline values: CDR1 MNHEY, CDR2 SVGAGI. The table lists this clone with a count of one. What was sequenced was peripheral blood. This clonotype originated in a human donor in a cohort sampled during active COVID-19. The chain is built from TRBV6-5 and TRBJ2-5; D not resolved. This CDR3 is CASTSVAHETQYF. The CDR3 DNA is TGTGCCAGCACTTCTGTGGCCCACGAGACCCAGTACTTC.